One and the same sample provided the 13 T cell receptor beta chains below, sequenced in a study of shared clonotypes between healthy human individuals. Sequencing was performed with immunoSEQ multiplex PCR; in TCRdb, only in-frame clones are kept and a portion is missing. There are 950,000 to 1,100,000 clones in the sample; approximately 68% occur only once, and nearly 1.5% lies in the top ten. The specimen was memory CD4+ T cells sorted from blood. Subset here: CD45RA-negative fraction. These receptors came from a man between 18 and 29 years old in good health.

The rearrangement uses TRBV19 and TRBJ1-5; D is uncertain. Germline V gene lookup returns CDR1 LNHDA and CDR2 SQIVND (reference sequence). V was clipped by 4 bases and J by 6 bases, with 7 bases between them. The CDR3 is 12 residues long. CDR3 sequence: CASSTLGQPQHF. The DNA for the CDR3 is TGTGCCAGTAGTACACTAGGTCAGCCCCAGCATTTT. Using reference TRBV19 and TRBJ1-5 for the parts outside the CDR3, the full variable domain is DGGITQSPKYLFRKEGQNVTLSCEQNLNHDAMYWYRQDPGQGLRLIYYSQIVNDFQKGDIAEGYSVSREKKESFPLTVTSAQKNPTAFYLCASSTLGQPQHFGDGTRLSIL.

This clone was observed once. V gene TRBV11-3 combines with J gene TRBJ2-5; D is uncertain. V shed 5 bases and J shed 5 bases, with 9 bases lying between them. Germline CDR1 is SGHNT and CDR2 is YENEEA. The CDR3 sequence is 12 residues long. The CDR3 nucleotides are TGTGCCAGCAGCCTCTCTGGGGAGACCCAGTACTTC. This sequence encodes CASSLSGETQYF.

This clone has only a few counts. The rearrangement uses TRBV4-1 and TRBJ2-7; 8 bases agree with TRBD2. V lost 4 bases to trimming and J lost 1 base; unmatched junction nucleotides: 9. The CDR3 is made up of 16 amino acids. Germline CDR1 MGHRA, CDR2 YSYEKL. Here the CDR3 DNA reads TGCGCCAGCAGCCGAAGCCCGGGAGGGGGATCCTACGAGCAGTACTTC. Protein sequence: CASSRSPGGGSYEQYF.

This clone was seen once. The CDR3 sequence is CASSSSGGEGETQYF. CDR3 nucleotide sequence: TGTGCCAGCAGTTCTAGCGGGGGGGAGGGAGAGACCCAGTACTTC. The J gene is TRBJ2-5, the V gene TRBV2, with TRBD2 matching 12 bases. The CDR3 has 15 amino acids. From germline, CDR1 is SNHLY and CDR2 FYNNEI. Germline trimming cut 5 bases from V and 4 bases from J; bases unmatched to any gene: 5.

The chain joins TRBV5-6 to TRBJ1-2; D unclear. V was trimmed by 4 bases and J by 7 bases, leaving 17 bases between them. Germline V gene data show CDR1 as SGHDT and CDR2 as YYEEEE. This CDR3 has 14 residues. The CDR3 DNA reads TGTGCCAGCAGCGTGGCTTATGAGGTTTCTGGCTACACCTTC. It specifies CASSVAYEVSGYTF.

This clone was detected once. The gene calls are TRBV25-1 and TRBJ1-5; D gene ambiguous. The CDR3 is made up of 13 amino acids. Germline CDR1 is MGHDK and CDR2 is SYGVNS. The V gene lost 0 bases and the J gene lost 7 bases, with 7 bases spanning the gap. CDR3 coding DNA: TGTGCCAGCAGTGAATATATCGGGCAGCCCCAGCATTTT. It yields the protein CASSEYIGQPQHF.

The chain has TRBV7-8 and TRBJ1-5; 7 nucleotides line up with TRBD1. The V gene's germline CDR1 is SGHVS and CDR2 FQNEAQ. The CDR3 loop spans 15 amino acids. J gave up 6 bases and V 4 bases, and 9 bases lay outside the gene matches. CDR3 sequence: CASSSSSPGGQPQHF. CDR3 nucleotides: TGTGCCAGCAGCTCATCTAGTCCAGGGGGTCAGCCCCAGCATTTT.

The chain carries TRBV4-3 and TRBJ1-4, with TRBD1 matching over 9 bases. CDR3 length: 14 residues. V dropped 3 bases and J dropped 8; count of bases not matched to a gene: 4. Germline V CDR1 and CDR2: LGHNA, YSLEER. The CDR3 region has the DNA TGCGCCAGCAGCCAGCGGACAGGGGACGAAAAACTGTTTTTT. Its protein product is CASSQRTGDEKLFF.

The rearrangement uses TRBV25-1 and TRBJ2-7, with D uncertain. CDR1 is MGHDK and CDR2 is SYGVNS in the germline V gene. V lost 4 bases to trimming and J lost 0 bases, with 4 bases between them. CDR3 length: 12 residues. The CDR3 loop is CASSGRSYEQYF. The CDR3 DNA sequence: TGTGCCAGCAGTGGCCGCTCCTACGAGCAGTACTTC.

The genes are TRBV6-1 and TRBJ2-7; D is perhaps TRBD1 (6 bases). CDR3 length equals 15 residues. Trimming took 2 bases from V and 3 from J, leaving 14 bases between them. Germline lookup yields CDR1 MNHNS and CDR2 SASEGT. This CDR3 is CASSESAGVNYEQYF. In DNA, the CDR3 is TGTGCCAGCAGTGAATCGGCAGGGGTTAACTACGAGCAGTACTTC.

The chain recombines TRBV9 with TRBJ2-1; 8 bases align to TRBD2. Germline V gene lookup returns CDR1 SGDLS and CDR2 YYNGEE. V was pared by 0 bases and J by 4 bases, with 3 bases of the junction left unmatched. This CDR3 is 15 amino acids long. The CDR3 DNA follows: TGTGCCAGCAGCGTAGCGGCGGGAGGTTACAATGAGCAGTTCTTC. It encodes CASSVAAGGYNEQFF.

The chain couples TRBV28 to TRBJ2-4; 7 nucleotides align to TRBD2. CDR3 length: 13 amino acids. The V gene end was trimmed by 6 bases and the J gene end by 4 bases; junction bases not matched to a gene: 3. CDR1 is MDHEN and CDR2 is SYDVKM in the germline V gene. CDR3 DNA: TGTGCCAGCAGCTCCGGGGGGAAAAACATTCAGTACTTC. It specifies CASSSGGKNIQYF.

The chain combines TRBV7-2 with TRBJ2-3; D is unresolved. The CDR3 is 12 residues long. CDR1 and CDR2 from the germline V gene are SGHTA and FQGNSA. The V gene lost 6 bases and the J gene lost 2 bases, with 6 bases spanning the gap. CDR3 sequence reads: CASRLITDTQYF. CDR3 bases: TGTGCCAGCAGGCTCATCACAGATACGCAGTATTTT.